Listed below are T cell receptor beta chains from one sample, sequenced in a study of cytomegalovirus exposure and HLA in healthy donors. Clones were sequenced by immunoSEQ multiplex PCR, and TCRdb holds only the in-frame ones, with some missing. This sample's clone table lists 95,000 to 150,000 clones. Sequenced material: PBMCs. Every receptor here comes from a man between 18 and 29 years old in good health and CMV-seronegative. Each CDR3 is given without its conserved first and last residue.

J gene: TRBJ1-1
V gene: TRBV20-1
CDR3 protein: SASQVEAF

J gene: TRBJ1-5
V gene: TRBV30
CDR3 protein: AWSPSRTRYSNQPQH

J gene: TRBJ2-2
V gene: TRBV5-1
CDR3 protein: ASSLGQTIGELF

J gene: TRBJ1-1
V gene: TRBV5-1
CDR3 protein: ASGQVGNTEAF

J gene: TRBJ1-4
V gene: TRBV7-9
CDR3 protein: ASSLKSGQVNEKLF

J gene: TRBJ1-2
V gene: TRBV5-4
CDR3 protein: ASSRDITGMGDGYT

J gene: TRBJ2-3
V gene: TRBV5-1
CDR3 protein: ASSLMASSTDTQY

J gene: TRBJ2-7
V gene: TRBV7-9
CDR3 protein: ASSLEERGSYEQY

J gene: TRBJ1-4
V gene: TRBV5-1
CDR3 protein: ASSRQGPANEKLF

J gene: TRBJ1-5
V gene: TRBV4-1
CDR3 protein: ASSPDSPNQPQH

J gene: TRBJ2-2
V gene: TRBV9
CDR3 protein: ASSARRARGGELF

J gene: TRBJ2-7
V gene: TRBV14
CDR3 protein: ASSLRQGGPYEQY

J gene: TRBJ1-4
V gene: TRBV9
CDR3 protein: ASSVEGQGIEKLF

J gene: TRBJ2-1
V gene: TRBV27
CDR3 protein: ASSFDGTYNEQF

J gene: TRBJ2-5
V gene: TRBV5-6
CDR3 protein: ASSWTVGSGSALETQY

J gene: TRBJ2-2
V gene: TRBV7-9
CDR3 protein: ASSLVLGRNGELF

J gene: TRBJ1-2
V gene: TRBV12-5
CDR3 protein: ASGLAVAYGYT

J gene: TRBJ2-3
V gene: TRBV28
CDR3 protein: AILDRGSNTQY

J gene: TRBJ1-2
V gene: TRBV28
CDR3 protein: ASSTTGGSYGYT

J gene: TRBJ1-3
V gene: TRBV28
CDR3 protein: ASSSPGGTGNTIY

J gene: TRBJ2-3
V gene: TRBV6-5
CDR3 protein: ASSSPAGGPADTQY

J gene: TRBJ2-3
V gene: TRBV14
CDR3 protein: ASTRTGEGWTDTQY

J gene: TRBJ1-4
V gene: TRBV19
CDR3 protein: ASSADRVSNEKLF

J gene: TRBJ2-7
V gene: TRBV6-4
CDR3 protein: ASSSPPDRSHEQY

J gene: TRBJ2-1
V gene: TRBV6-5
CDR3 protein: ASSYRTSGRLNEQF

J gene: TRBJ1-6
V gene: TRBV9
CDR3 protein: ASSRTGQAAYNSPLH

J gene: TRBJ2-3
V gene: TRBV6-6
CDR3 protein: ASSYSIGGSSNTQY

J gene: TRBJ1-2
V gene: TRBV19
CDR3 protein: ASSQTGDNGYT

J gene: TRBJ2-5
V gene: TRBV7-6
CDR3 protein: ASSSRHSVAGGETQY

J gene: TRBJ2-1
V gene: TRBV27
CDR3 protein: ASTAAGTSSYNEQF

J gene: TRBJ1-2
V gene: TRBV9
CDR3 protein: ASSGVQGSASGYT